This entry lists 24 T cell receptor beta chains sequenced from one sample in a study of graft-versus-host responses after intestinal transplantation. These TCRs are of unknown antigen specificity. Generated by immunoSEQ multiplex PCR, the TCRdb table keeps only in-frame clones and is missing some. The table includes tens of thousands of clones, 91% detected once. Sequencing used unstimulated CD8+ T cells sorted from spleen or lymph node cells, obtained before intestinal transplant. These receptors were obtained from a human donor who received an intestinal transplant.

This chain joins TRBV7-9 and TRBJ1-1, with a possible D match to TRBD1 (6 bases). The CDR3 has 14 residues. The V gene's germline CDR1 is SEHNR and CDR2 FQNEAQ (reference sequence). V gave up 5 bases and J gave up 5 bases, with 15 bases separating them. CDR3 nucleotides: TGTGCCAGCAGCCGGCAAGGGGGAAGGACTGAAGCTTTCTTT. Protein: CASSRQGGRTEAFF.

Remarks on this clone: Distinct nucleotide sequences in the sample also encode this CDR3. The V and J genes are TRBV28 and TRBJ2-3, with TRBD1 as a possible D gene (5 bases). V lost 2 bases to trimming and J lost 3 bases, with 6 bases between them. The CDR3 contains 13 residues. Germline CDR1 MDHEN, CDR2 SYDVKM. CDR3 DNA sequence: TGTGCCAGCAGTTTACAGGGTACAGATACGCAGTATTTT. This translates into CASSLQGTDTQYF.

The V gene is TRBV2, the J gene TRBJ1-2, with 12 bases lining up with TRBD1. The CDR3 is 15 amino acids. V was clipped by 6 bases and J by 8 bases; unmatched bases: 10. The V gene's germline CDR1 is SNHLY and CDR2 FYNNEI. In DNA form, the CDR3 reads TGTGCCAGCAGAGAACCCGGGACAGGGGGCTGGGGCTACACCTTC. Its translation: CASREPGTGGWGYTF. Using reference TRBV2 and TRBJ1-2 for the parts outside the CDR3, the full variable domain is EPEVTQTPSHQVTQMGQEVILRCVPISNHLYFYWYRQILGQKVEFLVSFYNNEISEKSEIFDDQFSVERPDGSNFTLKIRSTKLEDSAMYFCASREPGTGGWGYTFGSGTRLTVV.

The CDR3 coding sequence is TGTGCCAGCAGCCGATATCCACCGGGACTAGCGGGAGGGGACGGTCCCGCAGATACGCAGTATTTT. This translates into CASSRYPPGLAGGDGPADTQYF. The V call is TRBV4-2, the J call TRBJ2-3; 16 bases agree with TRBD2. J lost 4 bases, V lost 4 bases, and 20 bases had no gene match. Germline V CDR1 and CDR2: LGHNA, YNFKEQ. This CDR3 spans 22 amino acids.

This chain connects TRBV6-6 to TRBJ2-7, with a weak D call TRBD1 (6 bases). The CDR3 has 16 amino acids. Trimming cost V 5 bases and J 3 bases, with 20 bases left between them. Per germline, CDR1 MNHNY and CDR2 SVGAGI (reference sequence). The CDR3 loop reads CASSNRDIQGGYEQYF. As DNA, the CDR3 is TGTGCCAGCAGTAACCGGGACATCCAAGGCGGCTACGAGCAGTACTTC.

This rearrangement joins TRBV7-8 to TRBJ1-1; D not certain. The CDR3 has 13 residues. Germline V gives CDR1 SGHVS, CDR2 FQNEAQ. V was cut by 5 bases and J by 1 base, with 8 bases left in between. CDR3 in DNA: TGTGCCAGCAGCCCCCAATGGAACACTGAAGCTTTCTTT. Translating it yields CASSPQWNTEAFF.

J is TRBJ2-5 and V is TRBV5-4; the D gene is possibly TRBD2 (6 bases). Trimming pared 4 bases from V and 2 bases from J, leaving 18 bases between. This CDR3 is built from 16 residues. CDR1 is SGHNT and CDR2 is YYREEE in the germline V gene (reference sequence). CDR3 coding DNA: TGTGCCAGCAGCCGGGACTCCTTGGGCGGACAAGAGACCCAGTACTTC. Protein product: CASSRDSLGGQETQYF.

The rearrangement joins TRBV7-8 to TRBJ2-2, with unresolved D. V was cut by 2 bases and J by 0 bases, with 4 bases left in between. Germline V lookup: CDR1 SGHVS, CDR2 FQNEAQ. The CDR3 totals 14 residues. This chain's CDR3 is CASSLTANTGELFF. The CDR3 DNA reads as TGTGCCAGCAGCTTAACGGCGAACACCGGGGAGCTGTTTTTT.

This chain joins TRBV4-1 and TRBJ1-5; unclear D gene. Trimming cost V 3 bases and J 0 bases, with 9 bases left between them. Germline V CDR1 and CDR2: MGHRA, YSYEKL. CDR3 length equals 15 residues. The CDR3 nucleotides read TGCGCCAGCAGCCAGTCTCGAGATAGCAATCAGCCCCAGCATTTT. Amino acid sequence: CASSQSRDSNQPQHF.

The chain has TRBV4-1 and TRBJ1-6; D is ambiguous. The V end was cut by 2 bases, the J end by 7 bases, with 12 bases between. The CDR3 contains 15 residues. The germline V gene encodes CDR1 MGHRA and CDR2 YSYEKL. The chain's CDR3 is CASSQYDIRNSPLHF. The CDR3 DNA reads TGCGCCAGCAGCCAATATGACATAAGGAATTCACCCCTCCACTTT.

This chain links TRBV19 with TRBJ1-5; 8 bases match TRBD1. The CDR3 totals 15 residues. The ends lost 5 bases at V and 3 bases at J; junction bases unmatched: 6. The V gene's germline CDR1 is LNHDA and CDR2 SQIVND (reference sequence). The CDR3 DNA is TGTGCCAGTAGTCCAGGACAGGGCATCAATCAGCCCCAGCATTTT. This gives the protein CASSPGQGINQPQHF.

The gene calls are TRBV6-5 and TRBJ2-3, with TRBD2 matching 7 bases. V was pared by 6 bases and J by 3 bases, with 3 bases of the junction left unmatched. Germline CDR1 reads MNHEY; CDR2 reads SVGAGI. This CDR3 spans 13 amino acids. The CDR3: CASSWRETDTQYF. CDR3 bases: TGTGCCAGCAGCTGGCGGGAGACAGATACGCAGTATTTT.

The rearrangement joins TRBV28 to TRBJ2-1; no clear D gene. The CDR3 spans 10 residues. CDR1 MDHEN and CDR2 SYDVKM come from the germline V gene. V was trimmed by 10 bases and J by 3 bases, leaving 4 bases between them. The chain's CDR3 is CATYYNEQFF. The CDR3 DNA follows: TGTGCCACCTACTACAATGAGCAGTTCTTC. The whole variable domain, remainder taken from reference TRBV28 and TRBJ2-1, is DVKVTQSSRYLVKRTGEKVFLECVQDMDHENMFWYRQDPGLGLRLIYFSYDVKMKEKGDIPEGYSVSREKKERFSLILESASTNQTSMYLCATYYNEQFFGPGTRLTVL.

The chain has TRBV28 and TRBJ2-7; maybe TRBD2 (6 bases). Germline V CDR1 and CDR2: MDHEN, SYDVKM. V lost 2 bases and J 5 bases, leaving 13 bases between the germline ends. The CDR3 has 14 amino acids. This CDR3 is CASSLRESEHEQYF. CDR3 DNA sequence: TGTGCCAGCAGTTTACGGGAGTCTGAGCACGAGCAGTACTTC.

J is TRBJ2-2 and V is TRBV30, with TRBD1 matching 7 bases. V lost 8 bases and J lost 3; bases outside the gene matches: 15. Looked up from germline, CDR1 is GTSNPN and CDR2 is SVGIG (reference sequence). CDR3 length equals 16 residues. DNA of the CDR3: TGTGCCGCGGGTGCCCTAACAGGGGCGGACACCGGGGAGCTGTTTTTT. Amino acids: CAAGALTGADTGELFF.

Here the CDR3 DNA reads TGTGCCAGCAGCTTAAATCAGGGGGCCACTGAAGCTTTCTTT. Its translation is CASSLNQGATEAFF. This chain links TRBV11-2 with TRBJ1-1; TRBD1 matches at 8 bases. Germline lookup yields CDR1 SGHAT and CDR2 FQNNGV. This CDR3 comprises 14 residues. Trimming removed 2 bases from V and 4 bases from J; junction bases left unmatched: 3.

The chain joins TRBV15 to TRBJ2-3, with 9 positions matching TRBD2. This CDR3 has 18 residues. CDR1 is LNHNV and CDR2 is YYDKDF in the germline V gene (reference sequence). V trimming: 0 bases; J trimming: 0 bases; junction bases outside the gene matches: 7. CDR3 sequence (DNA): TGTGCCACCAGCAGAGATCCCGGACTAGCGAAAAGCACAGATACGCAGTATTTT. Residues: CATSRDPGLAKSTDTQYF.

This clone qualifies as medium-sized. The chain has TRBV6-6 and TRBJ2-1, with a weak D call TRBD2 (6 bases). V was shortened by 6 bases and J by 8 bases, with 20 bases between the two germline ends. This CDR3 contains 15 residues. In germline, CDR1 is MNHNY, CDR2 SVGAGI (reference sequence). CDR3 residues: CASSRSGRGLDEQFF. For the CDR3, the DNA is TGTGCCAGCAGCCGTAGCGGAAGGGGTCTCGATGAGCAGTTCTTC.

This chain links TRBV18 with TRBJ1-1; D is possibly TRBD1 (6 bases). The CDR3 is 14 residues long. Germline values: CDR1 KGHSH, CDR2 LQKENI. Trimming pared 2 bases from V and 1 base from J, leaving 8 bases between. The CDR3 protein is CASSPWDKNTEAFF. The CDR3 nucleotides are TGTGCCAGCTCACCATGGGACAAGAACACTGAAGCTTTCTTT.

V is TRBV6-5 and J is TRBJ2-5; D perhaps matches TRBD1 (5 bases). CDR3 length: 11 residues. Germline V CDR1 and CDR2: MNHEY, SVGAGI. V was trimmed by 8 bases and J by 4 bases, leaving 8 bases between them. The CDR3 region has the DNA TGTGCCAGCCTTCAGGGAGAGACCCAGTACTTC. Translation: CASLQGETQYF.

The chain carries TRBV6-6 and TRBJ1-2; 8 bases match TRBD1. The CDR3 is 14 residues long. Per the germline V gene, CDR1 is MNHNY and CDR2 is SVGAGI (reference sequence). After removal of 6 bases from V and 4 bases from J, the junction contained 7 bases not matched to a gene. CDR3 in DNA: TGTGCCAGCAGCCGCGGACAGGGTGGCTATGGCTACACCTTC. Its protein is CASSRGQGGYGYTF.

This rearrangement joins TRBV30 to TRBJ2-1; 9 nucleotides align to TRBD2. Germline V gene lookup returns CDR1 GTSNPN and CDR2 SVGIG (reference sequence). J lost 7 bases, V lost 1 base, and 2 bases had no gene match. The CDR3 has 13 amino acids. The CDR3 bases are TGTGCCTGGAGTGATCTAGCGGGGAATGAGCAGTTCTTC. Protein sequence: CAWSDLAGNEQFF.

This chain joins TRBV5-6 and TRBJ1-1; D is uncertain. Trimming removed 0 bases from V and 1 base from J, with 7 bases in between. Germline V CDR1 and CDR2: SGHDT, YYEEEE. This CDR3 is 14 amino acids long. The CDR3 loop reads CASSLGLWNTEAFF. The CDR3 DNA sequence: TGTGCCAGCAGCTTGGGACTATGGAACACTGAAGCTTTCTTT.

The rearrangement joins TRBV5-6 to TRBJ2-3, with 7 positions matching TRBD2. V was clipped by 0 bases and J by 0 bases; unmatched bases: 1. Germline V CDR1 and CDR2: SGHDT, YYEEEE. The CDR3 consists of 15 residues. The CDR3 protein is CASSLVSGSTDTQYF. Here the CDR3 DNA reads TGTGCCAGCAGCTTGGTTAGCGGGAGCACAGATACGCAGTATTTT.